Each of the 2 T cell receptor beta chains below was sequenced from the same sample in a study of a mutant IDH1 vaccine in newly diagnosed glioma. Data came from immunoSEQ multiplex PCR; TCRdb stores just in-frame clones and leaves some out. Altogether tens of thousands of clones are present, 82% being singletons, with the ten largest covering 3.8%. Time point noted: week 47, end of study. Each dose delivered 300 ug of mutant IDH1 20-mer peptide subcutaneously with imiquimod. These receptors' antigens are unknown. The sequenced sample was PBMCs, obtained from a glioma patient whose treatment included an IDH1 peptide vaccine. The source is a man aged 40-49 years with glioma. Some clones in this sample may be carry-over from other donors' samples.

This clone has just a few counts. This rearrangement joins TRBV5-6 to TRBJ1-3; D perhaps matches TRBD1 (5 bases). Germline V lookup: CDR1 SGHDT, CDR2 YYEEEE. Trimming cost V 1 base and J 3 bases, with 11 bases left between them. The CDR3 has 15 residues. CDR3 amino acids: CASSLNRTDGNTIYF. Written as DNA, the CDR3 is TGTGCCAGCAGCTTGAACAGGACGGATGGAAACACCATATATTTT.

The CDR3 loop is CASSLTGTGGKTEAFF. The CDR3 DNA is TGTGCCAGCAGCCTTACCGGGACAGGGGGTAAAACTGAAGCTTTCTTT. The chain combines TRBV5-5 with TRBJ1-1, with 11 bases aligning to TRBD1. This CDR3 spans 16 amino acids. Germline values: CDR1 SGHKS, CDR2 YYEKEE (reference sequence). V shed 4 bases, J shed 5 bases, and the junction held 10 bases outside the gene matches.